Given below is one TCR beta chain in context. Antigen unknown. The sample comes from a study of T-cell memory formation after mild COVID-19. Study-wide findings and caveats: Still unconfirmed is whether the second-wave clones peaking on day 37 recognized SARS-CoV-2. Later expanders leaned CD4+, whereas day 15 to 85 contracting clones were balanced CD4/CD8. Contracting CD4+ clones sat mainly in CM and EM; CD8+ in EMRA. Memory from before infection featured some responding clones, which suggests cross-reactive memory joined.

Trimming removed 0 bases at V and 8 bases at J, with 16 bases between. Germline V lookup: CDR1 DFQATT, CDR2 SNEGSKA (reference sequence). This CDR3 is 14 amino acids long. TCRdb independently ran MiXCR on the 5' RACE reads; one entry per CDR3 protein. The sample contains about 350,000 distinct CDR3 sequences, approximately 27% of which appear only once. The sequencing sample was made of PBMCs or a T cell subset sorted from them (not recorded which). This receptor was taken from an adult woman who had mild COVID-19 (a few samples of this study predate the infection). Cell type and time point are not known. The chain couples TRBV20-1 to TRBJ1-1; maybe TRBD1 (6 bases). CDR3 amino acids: CSARDGRGFQEAFF. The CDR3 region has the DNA TGCAGTGCTAGAGATGGCAGGGGTTTTCAAGAAGCTTTCTTT.